The 5 T cell receptor beta chains listed next were all sequenced from one sample in a study of T-cell memory formation after mild COVID-19. TCRdb reanalysed the 5' RACE reads using MiXCR and keeps one entry per CDR3 protein. This table has about 200,000 distinct CDR3 sequences, more than 8% appearing once. Material: PBMCs or a T cell subset sorted from them (not recorded which). All receptors derive from a man aged 18 to 35 who had mild COVID-19 (a few samples of this study predate the infection). Cell type and time point are not known.

This clonotype was counted between two and nine times. V usage is TRBV7-2 and J usage is TRBJ1-3; tentatively, D is TRBD1 (5 bases). The CDR3 extends over 14 amino acids. The germline V and J ends were trimmed by 6 bases and 5 bases, with 14 bases remaining between them. Germline V lookup: CDR1 SGHTA, CDR2 FQGNSA. The CDR3: CASRFAGVRNTIYF. The CDR3 region has the DNA TGTGCCAGCAGGTTCGCGGGGGTCCGAAACACCATATATTTT. Complete variable domain (other parts from reference TRBV7-2 and TRBJ1-3): GAGVSQSPSNKVTEKGKDVELRCDPISGHTALYWYRQSLGQGLEFLIYFQGNSAPDKSGLPSDRFSAERTGGSVSTLTIQRTQQEDSAVYLCASRFAGVRNTIYFGEGSWLTVV.

The gene calls are TRBV5-1 and TRBJ1-2; D not certain. The CDR3 is made up of 14 amino acids. V gave up 4 bases and J gave up 0 bases, with 10 bases separating them. CDR1 is SGHRS, CDR2 YFSETQ, per germline. The CDR3 bases are TGCGCCAGCAGCCCGGTCGTCCCTAACTATGGCTACACCTTC. Translation gives CASSPVVPNYGYTF.

The J gene is TRBJ2-1, the V gene TRBV6-5, with 13 bases that match TRBD2. CDR3 length: 16 residues. The J segment lost 9 bases and the V segment lost 5 bases, leaving 10 bases of the junction unmatched. Germline V gene lookup returns CDR1 MNHEY and CDR2 SVGAGI. For the CDR3, the DNA is TGTGCCAGCAGTACTCTGACTAGCGGGGGGTCTAGTGAGCAGTTCTTC. It specifies CASSTLTSGGSSEQFF.

This clonotype appeared a few times. This chain connects TRBV2 to TRBJ2-5; TRBD1 agrees at 7 bases. The germline CDR1 and CDR2 sequences are SNHLY and FYNNEI. This CDR3 region has 13 residues. The ends lost 3 bases at V and 6 bases at J; junction bases unmatched: 4. CDR3 sequence reads: CASSDPTGKTQYF. In nucleotides, the CDR3 is TGTGCCAGCAGTGACCCGACAGGGAAGACCCAGTACTTC.

The J gene is TRBJ1-6, the V gene TRBV4-3; D unresolved. Germline V gene data show CDR1 as LGHNA and CDR2 as YSLEER. The CDR3 length is 16 residues. Deletions cut 7 bases from V and 0 bases from J, with 13 bases between. This CDR3 reads CASTRALGSYNSPLHF. CDR3 DNA sequence: TGCGCCAGCACCCGGGCATTAGGCTCCTATAATTCACCCCTCCACTTT.